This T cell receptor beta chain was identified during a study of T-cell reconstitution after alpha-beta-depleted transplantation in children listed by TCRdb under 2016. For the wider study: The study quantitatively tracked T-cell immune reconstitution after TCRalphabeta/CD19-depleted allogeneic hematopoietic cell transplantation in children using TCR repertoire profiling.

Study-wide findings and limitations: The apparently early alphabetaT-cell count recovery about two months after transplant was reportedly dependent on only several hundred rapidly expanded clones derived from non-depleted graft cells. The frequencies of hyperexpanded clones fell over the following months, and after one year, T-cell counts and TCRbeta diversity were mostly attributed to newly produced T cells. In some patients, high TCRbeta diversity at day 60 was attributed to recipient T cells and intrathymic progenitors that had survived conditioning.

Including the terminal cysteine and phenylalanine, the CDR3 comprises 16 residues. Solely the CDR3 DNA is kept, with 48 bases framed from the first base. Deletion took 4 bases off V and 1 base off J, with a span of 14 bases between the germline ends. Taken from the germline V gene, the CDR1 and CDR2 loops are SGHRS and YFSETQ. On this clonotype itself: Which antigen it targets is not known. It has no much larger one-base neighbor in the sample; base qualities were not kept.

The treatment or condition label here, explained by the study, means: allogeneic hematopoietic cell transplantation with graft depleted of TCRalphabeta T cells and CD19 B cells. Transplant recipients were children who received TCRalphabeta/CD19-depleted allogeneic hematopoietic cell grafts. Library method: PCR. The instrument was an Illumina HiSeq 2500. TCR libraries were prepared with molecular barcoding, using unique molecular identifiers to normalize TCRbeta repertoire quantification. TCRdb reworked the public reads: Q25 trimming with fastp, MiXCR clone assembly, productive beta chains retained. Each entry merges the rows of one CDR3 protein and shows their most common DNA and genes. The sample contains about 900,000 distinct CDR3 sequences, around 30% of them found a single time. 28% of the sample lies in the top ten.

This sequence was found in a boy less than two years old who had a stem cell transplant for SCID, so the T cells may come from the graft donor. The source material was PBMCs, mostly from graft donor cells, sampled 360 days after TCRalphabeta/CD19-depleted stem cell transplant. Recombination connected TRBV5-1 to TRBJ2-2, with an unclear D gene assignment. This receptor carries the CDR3 CASSPGPLVNTGELFF. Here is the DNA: TGCGCCAGCAGCCCGGGCCCCTTAGTGAACACCGGGGAGCTGTTTTTT. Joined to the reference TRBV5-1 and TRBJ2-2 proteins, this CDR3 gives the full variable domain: KAGVTQTPRYLIKTRGQQVTLSCSPISGHRSVSWYQQTPGQGLQFLFEYFSETQRNKGNFPGRFSGRQFSNSRSEMNVSTLELGDSALYLCASSPGPLVNTGELFFGEGSRLTVL.